The 23 T cell receptor beta chains listed next were all sequenced from one sample in a study of blood T cell repertoires in COVID-19. Assay: immunoSEQ multiplex PCR; the TCRdb copy retains only in-frame clones and omits some. Of approximately 51,000 clones in the sample, 70% to 90% are singletons; the top ten hold about 4.7%. Sequencing was carried out using peripheral blood. The receptors derive from a man aged 40-55 years with active COVID-19.

The gene calls are TRBV7-3 and TRBJ2-1; 12 nucleotides align to TRBD1. The CDR3 consists of 15 residues. The J segment lost 6 bases and the V segment lost 4 bases, leaving 4 bases of the junction unmatched. Germline-derived CDR1 and CDR2 are SGHTA and FQGTGA. The CDR3 here is CASSWGQGASNEQFF. CDR3 coding DNA: TGTGCCAGCAGCTGGGGACAGGGGGCCTCCAATGAGCAGTTCTTC.

This sequence joins TRBV29-1 and TRBJ1-1, with D tentatively TRBD1 (5 bases). This CDR3 is 13 amino acids long. CDR1 and CDR2 from the germline V gene are SQVTM and ANQGSEA. V gave up 7 bases and J gave up 3 bases, with 15 bases separating them. The CDR3 coding sequence is TGCAGCGCCCGCAACACAGGCTACACTGAAGCTTTCTTT. This translates into CSARNTGYTEAFF.

This sequence joins TRBV13 and TRBJ2-1; 7 positions agree with TRBD2. This CDR3 has 16 residues. V was clipped by 4 bases and J by 6 bases; unmatched bases: 12. The V gene's germline CDR1 is PRHDT and CDR2 FYEKMQ (reference sequence). The CDR3 loop is CASSSLWGRAGNEQFF. The CDR3 bases are TGTGCCAGCAGCTCCCTGTGGGGGAGGGCCGGCAATGAGCAGTTCTTC.

The genes are TRBV4-1 and TRBJ2-5; TRBD2 aligns across 11 bases. The CDR3 has 16 amino acids. Germline assignment: CDR1 MGHRA and CDR2 YSYEKL. V lost 0 bases and J lost 11; bases outside the gene matches: 11. The CDR3 loop is CASSQDLLAGVGIQYF. As DNA, the CDR3 is TGCGCCAGCAGCCAAGATCTACTAGCGGGAGTCGGTATTCAGTACTTC.

The rearrangement uses TRBV3-1 (or the pseudogene TRBV3-2) and TRBJ1-4; D call uncertain. Germline-derived CDR1 and CDR2 are LGHDT and YNNKEL (reference sequence). There are 14 residues in the CDR3. Trimming left V 1 base short and J 7 bases short, with 10 bases between. The DNA of the CDR3 is TGTGCCAGCAGCCAAGTGGTAAAAGCTGAAAAACTGTTTTTT. Protein: CASSQVVKAEKLFF.

CDR3 bases: TGTGCCAGTAGTATCCCCAGACTTGGGGCCCACACTGAGCAGTTCTTC. It specifies CASSIPRLGAHTEQFF. V is TRBV19 and J is TRBJ2-1, with a possible D match to TRBD1 (5 bases). V shed 3 bases and J shed 9 bases, with 21 bases lying between them. CDR3 length: 16 amino acids. Looked up from germline, CDR1 is LNHDA and CDR2 is SQIVND (reference sequence).

The V call is TRBV30, the J call TRBJ1-5; TRBD1 agrees at 9 bases. CDR3 length: 16 residues. The ends lost 1 base at V and 2 bases at J; junction bases unmatched: 6. From germline, CDR1 is GTSNPN and CDR2 SVGIG (reference sequence). The CDR3 sequence: CAWSGAGQGGNQPQHF. The CDR3 nucleotides read TGTGCCTGGAGTGGGGCGGGACAGGGCGGCAATCAGCCCCAGCATTTT.

The chain employs TRBV27 and TRBJ2-7, with TRBD1 matching over 8 bases. This CDR3 comprises 14 residues. CDR1 is MNHEY, CDR2 SMNVEV, per germline (reference sequence). Losses at the gene ends were 5 bases for V and 5 bases for J; bases not matched to a gene: 8. The CDR3: CASSPTQGGNEQYF. DNA for the CDR3: TGTGCCAGCAGTCCAACACAGGGGGGCAACGAGCAGTACTTC.

The V and J genes are TRBV4-2 and TRBJ2-3, with TRBD2 matching 10 bases. J gave up 4 bases and V 0 bases, and 4 bases lay outside the gene matches. This CDR3 is 16 amino acids long. Germline V CDR1 and CDR2: LGHNA, YNFKEQ. The CDR3 coding sequence is TGTGCCAGCAGCCAAGAGGCTAGCGGGAGCGCAGATACGCAGTATTTT. Protein product: CASSQEASGSADTQYF.

The chain uses TRBV5-1 and TRBJ1-1; unclear D gene. From germline, CDR1 is SGHRS and CDR2 YFSETQ. The V end lost 4 bases, the J end lost 8 bases, and 15 bases lay between the germline ends. This CDR3 is 13 amino acids long. CDR3 residues: CASSPPPGGEAFF. CDR3 DNA sequence: TGCGCCAGCAGCCCCCCCCCGGGAGGGGAAGCTTTCTTT.

The V call is TRBV7-7, the J call TRBJ2-1; 11 bases map to TRBD2. V lost 5 bases and J lost 4; bases outside the gene matches: 10. Germline CDR1 and CDR2: SSHAT and FNYEAQ (reference sequence). This CDR3 is 17 amino acids long. The CDR3 spells CASSPRLAGKEYNEQFF. The CDR3 nucleotides read TGTGCCAGCAGCCCCCGACTAGCGGGAAAGGAGTACAATGAGCAGTTCTTC. The full variable domain, in which reference TRBV7-7 and TRBJ2-1 provide the parts outside the CDR3, is GAGVSQSPRYKVTKRGQDVTLRCDPISSHATLYWYQQALGQGPEFLTYFNYEAQPDKSGLPSDRFSAERPEGSISTLTIQRTEQRDSAMYRCASSPRLAGKEYNEQFFGPGTRLTVL.

Here the CDR3 DNA reads TGTGCCAGCAGCTTGAGTGGTGCGGCGCAGGGGGCTTGGGAGACCCAGTACTTC. Translation: CASSLSGAAQGAWETQYF. The V gene is TRBV7-3, the J gene TRBJ2-5; 8 bases are shared with TRBD1. Germline V lookup: CDR1 SGHTA, CDR2 FQGTGA. V lost 3 bases to trimming and J lost 5 bases; unmatched junction nucleotides: 17. The CDR3 contains 18 residues.

V gene TRBV5-3 combines with J gene TRBJ2-3; D is ambiguous. TRBV5-3 is recorded as an ORF, its role being uncertain. The CDR3 sequence is 13 residues long. The ends were cut back, 9 bases at V and 6 bases at J, with 17 bases in the middle. The CDR3 is CATNSYDLDTQYF. The CDR3 nucleotides read TGTGCCACAAACTCCTATGATCTGGATACGCAGTATTTT.

This sequence joins TRBV24-1 and TRBJ2-7; 13 nucleotides match TRBD2. CDR1 and CDR2 from the germline V gene are KGHDR and SFDVKD. The CDR3 is 16 residues long. Trimming removed 3 bases from V and 3 bases from J; junction bases left unmatched: 4. The CDR3 DNA follows: TGTGCCACCAGTGATGCCGGGACTAGCGGGATCTACGAGCAGTACTTC. It specifies CATSDAGTSGIYEQYF.

This chain connects TRBV6-5 to TRBJ1-6; no clear D gene. Germline V gene sequence: CDR1 MNHEY, CDR2 SVGAGI. The CDR3 length is 14 residues. Trimming removed 6 bases at V and 11 bases at J, with 17 bases between. Written as DNA, the CDR3 is TGTGCCAGCAGCCCGGGCCACTCGGAGGCACCCCTCCACTTT. Its translation: CASSPGHSEAPLHF.

This clone was counted a few times. The genes are TRBV6-1 and TRBJ1-1, with D hard to call. V was clipped by 3 bases and J by 7 bases, with 15 bases between them. The germline CDR1 and CDR2 sequences are MNHNS and SASEGT. The CDR3 runs 14 residues. The chain's CDR3 is CASSEAWASFEAFF. Here the CDR3 DNA reads TGTGCCAGCAGTGAGGCTTGGGCCTCCTTTGAAGCTTTCTTT.

The chain carries TRBV30 and TRBJ1-2, with 9 bases fitting TRBD1. This CDR3 comprises 12 residues. Trimming cost V 7 bases and J 6 bases; bases outside gene matches: 6. The germline CDR1 and CDR2 sequences are GTSNPN and SVGIG (reference sequence). Written as DNA, the CDR3 is TGTGCCTACAACAGGGGGCGCGATGGCTACACCTTC. It yields the protein CAYNRGRDGYTF.

The chain couples TRBV4-1 to TRBJ2-7, with D possibly being TRBD2 (5 bases). The V gene lost 1 base and the J gene lost 2 bases, with 21 bases spanning the gap. The CDR3 runs 18 residues. In germline, CDR1 is MGHRA, CDR2 YSYEKL. The DNA for the CDR3 is TGCGCCAGCAGCCAAGGCCCCCGGTGGACGGGAATAGCCTACGAGCAGTACTTC. Its protein product is CASSQGPRWTGIAYEQYF.

This rearrangement joins TRBV5-1 to TRBJ1-1; TRBD1 agrees at 9 bases. Looked up from germline, CDR1 is SGHRS and CDR2 is YFSETQ. The CDR3 is 17 amino acids. V shed 0 bases, J shed 1 base, and the junction held 7 bases outside the gene matches. CDR3 sequence (DNA): TGCGCCAGCAGCTTGGTTGGTGGACAGGGGAGGAACACTGAAGCTTTCTTT. Its translation is CASSLVGGQGRNTEAFF.

This chain joins TRBV7-2 and TRBJ2-3; possible D gene TRBD1, 7 bases. CDR3 length: 17 residues. V lost 0 bases and J 6 bases, leaving 19 bases between the germline ends. CDR1 and CDR2 from the germline V gene are SGHTA and FQGNSA. The CDR3 DNA sequence: TGTGCCAGCAGCTTAGCGTCAGGGCAGGGGGGAAGCGATACGCAGTATTTT. Translating it yields CASSLASGQGGSDTQYF.

V is TRBV18 and J is TRBJ1-4; 7 bases line up with TRBD1. The germline gives CDR1 KGHSH, CDR2 LQKENI. CDR3 length equals 15 residues. The V and J ends lost 3 bases and 8 bases, in that order; junction bases with no gene match: 9. The CDR3 protein is CASSPYTGEGEKLFF. CDR3 coding DNA: TGTGCCAGCTCACCCTATACAGGGGAAGGCGAAAAACTGTTTTTT.

This clone was detected only once. The chain employs TRBV28 and TRBJ2-1; D perhaps matches TRBD1 (8 bases). The CDR3 has 22 amino acids. CDR1 MDHEN and CDR2 SYDVKM come from the germline V gene. Trimming stripped 6 bases from V and 1 base from J, with 34 bases between. The CDR3: CASSLDRDLARGGLISYNEQFF. As DNA, the CDR3 is TGTGCCAGCAGCCTGGACAGGGACCTAGCTAGGGGGGGGCTAATATCCTACAATGAGCAGTTCTTC.

This clone was observed a handful of times. The V gene is TRBV4-1, the J gene TRBJ2-7, with 9 nucleotides matching TRBD2. From germline, CDR1 is MGHRA and CDR2 YSYEKL. After removal of 0 bases from V and 5 bases from J, the junction contained 8 bases not matched to a gene. This CDR3 is built from 16 residues. CDR3 loop: CASSQDIASGMHEQYF. CDR3 sequence (DNA): TGCGCCAGCAGCCAAGATATAGCTAGCGGGATGCACGAGCAGTACTTC.